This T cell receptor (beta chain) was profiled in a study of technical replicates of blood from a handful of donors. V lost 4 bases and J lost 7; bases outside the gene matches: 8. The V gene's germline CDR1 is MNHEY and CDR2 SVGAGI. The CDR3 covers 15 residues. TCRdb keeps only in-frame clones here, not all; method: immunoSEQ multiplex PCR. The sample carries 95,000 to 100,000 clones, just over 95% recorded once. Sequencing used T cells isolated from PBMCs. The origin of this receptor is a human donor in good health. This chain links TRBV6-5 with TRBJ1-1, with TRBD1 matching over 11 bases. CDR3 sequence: CASSSGQGVSDEAFF. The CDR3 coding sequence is TGTGCCAGCAGTTCGGGACAGGGGGTGAGCGATGAAGCTTTCTTT.